A selection of T cell receptor beta chains follows, all from one sample in a study of blood T cell repertoires in COVID-19. Using immunoSEQ multiplex PCR, the repertoire was profiled, and TCRdb retains in-frame clones only, with some absent. Of tens of thousands of clones listed, 89% are singletons. The sample was peripheral blood. The receptors were sampled from a woman in her sixties with active COVID-19. The CDR3 runs from the conserved cysteine through the conserved F or W. The order of the fields is V gene, D gene, J gene, clone size, CDR3 DNA, CDR3 protein. A D gene is named only where the DNA matches it firmly. Clone size, where shown, is once, few, many, or a class for clones that have expanded.

TRBV6-2/TRBV6-3	.	TRBJ2-4	.	TGTGCCAGCAGTTACTCGAGCGAACAGGGGGGGCTAGCCAAAAACATTCAGTACTTC	CASSYSSEQGGLAKNIQYF
TRBV11-2	.	TRBJ1-2	.	TGTGCCAGCAGCTTTCAGGGAGGGCCCTATGGCTACACCTTC	CASSFQGGPYGYTF
TRBV5-4	TRBD2	TRBJ2-1	once	TGTGCCAGCAGCCCTCGGGGGGTAAATGAGCAGTTCTTC	CASSPRGVNEQFF
TRBV7-9	TRBD2	TRBJ2-7	.	TGTGCCAGCAGCTTAGCGGGCGGGGGTGGATTCTACGAGCAGTACTTC	CASSLAGGGGFYEQYF
TRBV25-1	.	TRBJ1-6	once	TGTGCCAGCAGTGATGTCCAGGGGAATTCACCCCTCCACTTT	CASSDVQGNSPLHF
TRBV5-5	.	TRBJ2-7	.	TGTGCCAGCAGCTTTGGCTCCAGGGTCTCCGAGCAGTACTTC	CASSFGSRVSEQYF
TRBV6-5	.	TRBJ1-1	.	TGTGCCAGCAGTTTTGGGAGGGTGAACACTGAAGCTTTCTTT	CASSFGRVNTEAFF
TRBV19	TRBD1	TRBJ1-1	.	TGTGCCAGTAGTATAACAGGGGAAAACACTGAAGCTTTCTTT	CASSITGENTEAFF
TRBV6-6	TRBD1	TRBJ1-1	few	TGTGCCAGCAGTTACCGGGACAGGGTATACCCTGAAGCTTTCTTT	CASSYRDRVYPEAFF
TRBV19	TRBD2	TRBJ2-7	once	TGTGCCAGTAGTTCGGGACTAGCGGGGGCCGATAACCGGTTCCACGAGCAGTACTTC	CASSSGLAGADNRFHEQYF
TRBV19	.	TRBJ1-5	.	TGTGCCAGCAACAGCGGGAGGGCGGGGGGCCAGCCCCAGCATTTT	CASNSGRAGGQPQHF
TRBV6-5	.	TRBJ1-2	.	TGTGCCAGCAGCATGGGGCTTTACTATGGCTACACCTTC	CASSMGLYYGYTF
TRBV19	TRBD1	TRBJ1-2	.	TGTGCCAGTAGTATGGAGACAGGGGGAGGCGATGGCTACACCTTC	CASSMETGGGDGYTF
TRBV6-6	TRBD1	TRBJ2-7	.	TGTGCCAGCAGCCCCCCGACAGGGTATGAGCAGTACTTC	CASSPPTGYEQYF
TRBV7-9	TRBD2	TRBJ2-3	.	TGTGCCAGCAGCTCCGGGACTAACTCAGATACGCAGTATTTT	CASSSGTNSDTQYF
TRBV6-5	.	TRBJ1-5	.	TGTGCCTCCAGGCCGGGGAGCAATCAGCCCCAGCATTTT	CASRPGSNQPQHF
TRBV5-6	.	TRBJ1-2	.	TGTGCCAGCAGCCCGGGAGGGTTGGCTTATGGCTACACCTTC	CASSPGGLAYGYTF
TRBV5-1	TRBD2	TRBJ2-5	.	TGCGCCAGCAGCCTTTCGACTAGCGGGGGAGAAGAGACCCAGTACTTC	CASSLSTSGGEETQYF
TRBV7-6	TRBD1	TRBJ2-7	.	TGTGCCAGCAGCTTAGGACAGACAGGGGACACTCACTACGAGCAGTACTTC	CASSLGQTGDTHYEQYF
TRBV25-1	.	TRBJ1-3	.	TGTGCCAGCAGTGCGTTAAACACCATATATTTT	CASSALNTIYF
TRBV7-3	.	TRBJ2-2	.	TGTGCCAGCAGCCAAGGACTATTCACCGGGGAGCTGTTTTTT	CASSQGLFTGELFF
TRBV4-1	TRBD2	TRBJ2-3	once	TGCGCCAGCAGCCAAGAAGCGGGGGGAGGAGATACGCAGTATTTT	CASSQEAGGGDTQYF
TRBV6-6	.	TRBJ1-2	.	TGTGCCAGCAGTTACTCGACTCGCTACACCTTC	CASSYSTRYTF
TRBV9	TRBD2	TRBJ2-7	.	TGTGCCAGCAGCGTAGGACTAGCGGGGGCCTACGAGCAGTACTTC	CASSVGLAGAYEQYF
TRBV5-8	.	TRBJ2-5	.	TGTGCCAGCAGTTCAGCGCCCAGGGGGGTCCAAGAGACCCAGTACTTC	CASSSAPRGVQETQYF
TRBV9	TRBD1	TRBJ1-6	.	TGTGCCAGCAGCAGCTGGCCATTACAGGGGGATAATTCACCCCTCCACTTT	CASSSWPLQGDNSPLHF
TRBV27	TRBD2	TRBJ2-2	.	TGTGCCAGCAGCCACCGGGGGGGGGCCGGGGAGCTGTTTTTT	CASSHRGGAGELFF
TRBV18	TRBD2	TRBJ2-7	.	TGTGCCAGCTCACCCCGACTAGAGCCTACGGGGGGGGAAACCTACGAGCAGTACTTC	CASSPRLEPTGGETYEQYF
TRBV5-6	.	TRBJ1-6	.	TGTGCCAGCAGCTTGTACGGGAGCTCCTATAATTCACCCCTCCACTTT	CASSLYGSSYNSPLHF
TRBV5-8	TRBD1	TRBJ2-1	.	TGTGCCAGCAGCCCTGGACAGGTTCGGACCAATGAGCAGTTCTTC	CASSPGQVRTNEQFF
TRBV2	TRBD1	TRBJ1-6	.	TGTGCCAGCAGCCGCGACAGGGGGTATAATTCACCCCTCCACTTT	CASSRDRGYNSPLHF
TRBV27	TRBD1	TRBJ2-3	.	TGTGCCAGCACTATAGGACAGGGGGCGCGGACAGATACGCAGTATTTT	CASTIGQGARTDTQYF
TRBV5-1	.	TRBJ1-1	.	TGCGCCAGCAGCTTGGCGGGGGGGAACACTGAAGCTTTCTTT	CASSLAGGNTEAFF
TRBV6-5	.	TRBJ1-1	.	TGTGCCAGCAGTACTCCAAAGAACACTGAAGCTTTCTTT	CASSTPKNTEAFF
TRBV5-1	.	TRBJ2-3	.	TGCGCCAGCAGCTTGGAACTAGGTTCAGATGCGCAGTATTTT	CASSLELGSDAQYF
TRBV4-2	.	TRBJ2-3	.	TGTGCCAGCAGCCAAGAGATCGGGAACAGTTATGCTACGCAGTATTTT	CASSQEIGNSYATQYF
TRBV18	TRBD1	TRBJ1-2	once	TGTGCCAGCTCACCCGACAGGGCAAGCTATGGCTACACCTTC	CASSPDRASYGYTF
TRBV2	.	TRBJ2-1	.	TGTGCCAGCAATCGACTTAACAGGGTCGTCCAGTTCTTC	CASNRLNRVVQFF
TRBV6-2/TRBV6-3	.	TRBJ2-7	.	TGTGCCAGCAGTTACGACCCTTCAGGGGTGGGGTACGAGCAGTACTTC	CASSYDPSGVGYEQYF
TRBV13	.	TRBJ2-7	.	TGTGCCAGCAGCCCACAAAACGTCCTGGGTTCCCAGGGGGAGCAGTACTTC	CASSPQNVLGSQGEQYF
TRBV4-1	.	TRBJ2-7	.	TGCGCCAGCAGACTTGACGGTGGAGCCTACGAGCAGTACTTC	CASRLDGGAYEQYF
TRBV10-1	TRBD2	TRBJ2-3	once	TGCGCCAGCAGCTCTGGGACTAGCGGAACAGATACGCAGTATTTT	CASSSGTSGTDTQYF
TRBV5-5	.	TRBJ1-6	.	TGTGCCAGCAGCTTGGCCTTTGGGGGGGCGCGTAATTCACCCCTCCACTTT	CASSLAFGGARNSPLHF
TRBV5-1	.	TRBJ1-2	.	TGCGCCAGCAGCTTGGGGCCGGCGGGGGGCTACACCTTC	CASSLGPAGGYTF
TRBV9	TRBD1	TRBJ1-1	.	TGTGCCAGCAGCGTAGTGGGGGACAGCCGCACTGAAGCTTTCTTT	CASSVVGDSRTEAFF
TRBV3-1/TRBV3-2	.	TRBJ2-1	once	TGTGCCAGCAGCCAAGGTTCAGGGGTTGATGAGCAGTTCTTC	CASSQGSGVDEQFF
TRBV5-1	TRBD2	TRBJ2-3	.	TGCGCCAGCAGCTTAGCGGGGACAGATACGCAGTATTTT	CASSLAGTDTQYF